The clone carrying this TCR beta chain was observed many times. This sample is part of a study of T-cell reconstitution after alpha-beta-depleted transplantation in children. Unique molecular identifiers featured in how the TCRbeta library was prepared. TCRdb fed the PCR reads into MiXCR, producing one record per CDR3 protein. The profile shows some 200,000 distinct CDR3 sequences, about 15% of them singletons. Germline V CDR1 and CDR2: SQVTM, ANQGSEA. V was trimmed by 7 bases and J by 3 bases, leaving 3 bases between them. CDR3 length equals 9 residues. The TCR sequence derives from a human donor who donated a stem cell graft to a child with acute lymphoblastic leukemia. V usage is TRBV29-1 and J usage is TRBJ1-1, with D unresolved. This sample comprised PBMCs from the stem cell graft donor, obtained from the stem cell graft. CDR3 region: CSADTEAFF. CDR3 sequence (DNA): TGCAGCGCCGACACTGAAGCTTTCTTT.